This TCR beta chain was identified during a study of T cell responses to AZD1222 COVID-19 vaccine. Germline V gives CDR1 SNHLY, CDR2 FYNNEI. Trimming took 2 bases from V and 6 from J, leaving 13 bases between them. The CDR3 totals 14 residues. Only in-frame clones appear in the TCRdb table, and some are missing; sequencing was by immunoSEQ multiplex PCR. The data show roughly 120,000 clones, approximately 86% seen once. Points on this clone: The antigen remains unidentified.

Study-level results: Repertoire sampling happened only post peak T cell response.

The material sequenced was peripheral blood, taken on day 0 of AZD1222 vaccination. This TCR derives from an adult in good health. The J gene is TRBJ2-5, the V gene TRBV2; D is perhaps TRBD2 (6 bases). CDR3 in amino acids: CASSELGAGKTQYF. CDR3 sequence (DNA): TGTGCCAGCAGTGAATTAGGGGCGGGGAAGACCCAGTACTTC. Supplemented by reference TRBV2 and TRBJ2-5, the full variable domain reads EPEVTQTPSHQVTQMGQEVILRCVPISNHLYFYWYRQILGQKVEFLVSFYNNEISEKSEIFDDQFSVERPDGSNFTLKIRSTKLEDSAMYFCASSELGAGKTQYFGPGTRLLVL.